This entry lists 5 T cell receptor beta chains sequenced from one sample in a study of CD8 T cells in Susac syndrome. It was with random hexamers that roughly 0.5 to 1 ug RNA was reverse transcribed. TCRdb passed the immunoSEQ multiplex PCR reads through MiXCR, listing each CDR3 protein once. The sample includes about 280,000 distinct CDR3 sequences, about 88% of them seen just once. Input material: CD8+ T cells from PBMCs. The source is a human donor with multiple sclerosis.

This clonotype was seen a single time. The CDR3 bases are TGTGCCAGCACAATCCGGGTCGGCTCCTACGAGCAGTACTTC. This translates into CASTIRVGSYEQYF. The chain uses TRBV27 and TRBJ2-7; D is unresolved. Trimming took off 7 bases at V and 0 bases at J, with 13 bases between the two ends. The CDR3 sequence is 14 residues long. Germline V gives CDR1 MNHEY, CDR2 SMNVEV (reference sequence).

The chain employs TRBV27 and TRBJ2-1; D perhaps matches TRBD1 (5 bases). This CDR3 spans 12 amino acids. V was trimmed by 6 bases and J by 7 bases, leaving 10 bases between them. Germline CDR1 and CDR2: MNHEY and SMNVEV (reference sequence). CDR3 nucleotide sequence: TGTGCCAGCAGACGCAAGGGGAATGAGCAGTTCTTC. Its protein is CASRRKGNEQFF.

CDR3 amino acids: CASSLGSRVGNTIYF. CDR3 in DNA: TGTGCCAGCAGCTTAGGGTCCAGGGTTGGAAACACCATATATTTT. The gene calls are TRBV11-2 and TRBJ1-3, with D maybe TRBD1 (5 bases). CDR3 length: 15 amino acids. Germline lookup yields CDR1 SGHAT and CDR2 FQNNGV. V lost 1 base and J 3 bases, leaving 10 bases between the germline ends.

The V gene is TRBV3-1, the J gene TRBJ2-1; 10 nucleotides agree with TRBD2. V lost 2 bases to trimming and J lost 11 bases; unmatched junction nucleotides: 18. Germline-derived CDR1 and CDR2 are LGHDT and YNNKEL (reference sequence). This CDR3 contains 18 residues. Written as DNA, the CDR3 is TGTGCCAGCAGCCAACAGTGGGTCCTAGCGGGAGAAGGAAGGCAGCAGTTCTTC. It encodes CASSQQWVLAGEGRQQFF.

The chain recombines TRBV6-1 with TRBJ2-3, with D perhaps matching TRBD1 (6 bases). V was clipped by 1 base and J by 1 base, with 12 bases between them. This CDR3 spans 16 amino acids. Germline V gene data show CDR1 as MNHNS and CDR2 as SASEGT. The CDR3 DNA follows: TGTGCCAGCAGTGAAGTACACAGGGCGGGCACAGATACGCAGTATTTT. Amino acid sequence: CASSEVHRAGTDTQYF.